The following is a TCR beta chain sequence with its context. Its antigen remains unidentified. This record belongs to a study of graft-versus-host responses after intestinal transplantation. Study-level information: In this cohort, recipients had multivisceral, liver-intestinal, or isolated intestinal transplants. Tacrolimus and steroids were given for two to three years to all recipients after anti-thymocyte globulin induction.

The CDR3 extends over 16 amino acids. Trimming at V came to 4 bases and at J to 5 bases, leaving 13 bases not matched to a gene. The germline V gene encodes CDR1 SGHNT and CDR2 YYREEE (reference sequence). This table comes from immunoSEQ multiplex PCR, and its TCRdb copy is limited to in-frame clones, with some not included. The repertoire consists of tens of thousands of clones, with around 82% occurring once and the leading ten covering 0.35% to 0.5%. Study outcomes and limitations: GvH clones appeared in recipient marrow, some first in ileum or blood. Declining HvG levels early post-transplant were linked to peak circulating GvH clone levels.

This sample comprised unstimulated CD4+ T cells sorted from spleen or lymph node cells, obtained before transplant. The genes are TRBV5-4 and TRBJ2-5, with TRBD2 matching 8 bases. This clonotype originated in a human donor who was the organ donor for an intestinal transplant. For the CDR3, the DNA is TGTGCCAGCAGCCCCGAGCGGGGGCCCGGGAGGGAGACCCAGTACTTC. Its protein is CASSPERGPGRETQYF.